These T cell receptor beta chains were read from a single sample in a study of regulatory and conventional T cells in RAG deficiency. TCRdb's table, derived via immunoSEQ multiplex PCR, lists solely in-frame clones and lacks some. The table includes fewer than 35,000 clones, around nine tenths detected once. These data also featured in a second study, about regulatory T cells.

The sequencing input was CD8+ T cells sorted from blood. The receptors here all came from a human donor in good health. CDR3s include the opening cysteine and the closing phenylalanine or tryptophan. A D gene is named only where the DNA matches it firmly. A row's size may be missing; if present it is once, few, many or a size class.

clone size,J gene,D gene,V gene,CDR3 length,CDR3 DNA,CDR3 protein
NA,TRBJ1-6,TRBD1,TRBV27,14,TGTGCCAGCAGTCTCACAGGGGGGAATTCACCCCTCCACTTT,CASSLTGGNSPLHF
NA,TRBJ2-1,TRBD2,TRBV7-8,17,TGTGCCAGCAGGGCACTAGCGGGAGATCGGTGGGGGGATGAGCAGTTCTTC,CASRALAGDRWGDEQFF
NA,TRBJ1-6,TRBD1,TRBV30,15,TGTGCCTGGAGTGTAAGACAGGGGGCGAACTCACCCCTCCACTTT,CAWSVRQGANSPLHF
NA,TRBJ1-1,TRBD1,TRBV14,14,TGTGCCAGCAGCCCGACAGGGGTAAGCACTGAAGCTTTCTTT,CASSPTGVSTEAFF
NA,TRBJ1-1,NA,TRBV30,13,TGTGCCTGGAGTGTGAAGGGGCGGACTGAAGCTTTCTTT,CAWSVKGRTEAFF
NA,TRBJ2-1,NA,TRBV6-1,14,TGTGCCAGCAGCCAATCCGTCGCTTTCTATGAGCAGTTCTTC,CASSQSVAFYEQFF
NA,TRBJ1-5,TRBD1,TRBV28,15,TGTGCCAGCAGTTTAGGGACAGGGGGAAATCAGCCCCAGCATTTT,CASSLGTGGNQPQHF
NA,TRBJ2-7,NA,TRBV9,14,TGTGCCAGCAGCGTCGGTCAGGGTGCCTACGAGCAGTACTTC,CASSVGQGAYEQYF
NA,TRBJ2-5,NA,TRBV7-3,13,TGTGCCAGCAGCTTCGGACAGCAAGAGACCCAGTACTTC,CASSFGQQETQYF
NA,TRBJ2-2,NA,TRBV25-1,15,TGTGCCAGCAGTGGAGCAGAGTTGGGTCCCGGGGAGCTGTTTTTT,CASSGAELGPGELFF
NA,TRBJ2-1,TRBD2,TRBV9,16,TGTGCCAGCAGCGGGGGACTAGCGGGAGTTTACAATGAGCAGTTCTTC,CASSGGLAGVYNEQFF
few,TRBJ1-5,TRBD1,TRBV19,17,TGTGCCAGTAGTTTACCGGGACAGGGGGGTCCAAATCAGCCCCAGCATTTT,CASSLPGQGGPNQPQHF
NA,TRBJ1-6,NA,TRBV19,18,TGTGCCAGTAGTATAGATGGGACGGCAAGCTCCTATAATTCACCCCTCCACTTT,CASSIDGTASSYNSPLHF
NA,TRBJ2-3,NA,TRBV7-9,14,TGTGCCAGCAGCTCCGACAGGGGAGGGGATACGCAGTATTTT,CASSSDRGGDTQYF
NA,TRBJ2-5,TRBD2,TRBV7-7,15,TGTGCTAGCACCAAGACTAGCTCGAGTCAAGAGACCCAGTACTTC,CASTKTSSSQETQYF
NA,TRBJ2-1,NA,TRBV4-1,17,TGCGCCAGCAGCCAGGGGGCCAGGGGACGGTCCTACAATGAGCAGTTCTTC,CASSQGARGRSYNEQFF
NA,TRBJ1-6,NA,TRBV7-3,18,TGTGCCAGCAGCTTCACGCACAGGCCCAGCTCCTATAATTCACCCCTCCACTTT,CASSFTHRPSSYNSPLHF
NA,TRBJ2-7,NA,TRBV28,16,TGTGCCAGCAGTAGTCGGCGCGGGCGCTTTCTGTACGAGCAGTACTTC,CASSSRRGRFLYEQYF
NA,TRBJ2-2,NA,TRBV7-3,13,TGTGCCAGCAGCTTAGTGGCCGACGGGGAGCTGTTTTTT,CASSLVADGELFF
NA,TRBJ1-1,NA,TRBV5-5,13,TGTGCCAGCAATGGGTACGCGAACACTGAAGCTTTCTTT,CASNGYANTEAFF
NA,TRBJ2-1,TRBD2,TRBV28,14,TGTGCCAGCAGTGGGACTAGGCGTTGGGGTGAGCAGTTCTTC,CASSGTRRWGEQFF
few,TRBJ1-5,NA,TRBV10-3,15,TGTGCCATCAGTGAGGGGCAGGATAGCAATCAGCCCCAGCATTTT,CAISEGQDSNQPQHF
NA,TRBJ2-1,NA,TRBV4-2,16,TGTGCCAGCAGCCAAGATCGACGTAGCGGCAACAATGAGCAGTTCTTC,CASSQDRRSGNNEQFF
NA,TRBJ2-2,NA,TRBV9,14,TGTGCCAGCAGCGTAGTTCGCGACACCGGGGAGCTGTTTTTT,CASSVVRDTGELFF
NA,TRBJ1-1,TRBD1,TRBV7-9,15,TGTGCCAGCAGCCGTTACAGGGGGATGAACACTGAAGCTTTCTTT,CASSRYRGMNTEAFF
NA,TRBJ2-7,NA,TRBV4-1,14,TGCGCCAGCAGCCAAGTCTTGGGGGGCTACGAGCAGTACTTC,CASSQVLGGYEQYF
NA,TRBJ1-1,NA,TRBV11-2,12,TGTGCCAGCAGCCTCCTAATCCCTGAAGCTTTCTTT,CASSLLIPEAFF
NA,TRBJ2-5,NA,TRBV6-5,13,TGTGCCAGCAGTGATGGGCTACAAGAGACCCAGTACTTC,CASSDGLQETQYF
NA,TRBJ2-7,TRBD1,TRBV5-1,14,TGCGCCAGCAGCCCTGTGGACAGGGGTGGCGAGCAGTACTTC,CASSPVDRGGEQYF
NA,TRBJ2-5,NA,TRBV9,15,TGTGCCAGCAGCGCCATAAGCAGGGGAGTAGAGACCCAGTACTTC,CASSAISRGVETQYF
NA,TRBJ2-1,TRBD2,TRBV13,16,TGTGCCAGCAGCTCCAGACTAGCGGGAGTTAAGAATGAGCAGTTCTTC,CASSSRLAGVKNEQFF
NA,TRBJ1-2,NA,TRBV7-9,16,TGTGCCAGCAGCTTACATTGGGACGGCCGGGGAGATGGCTACACCTTC,CASSLHWDGRGDGYTF
NA,TRBJ1-1,NA,TRBV7-2,14,TGTGCCAGCAGCTTAGCTAGCCCCAACACTGAAGCTTTCTTT,CASSLASPNTEAFF
NA,TRBJ2-7,TRBD2,TRBV6-6,13,TGTGCCAGCAGCCGGACTAGCGGGGGTGAGCAGTACTTC,CASSRTSGGEQYF
NA,TRBJ2-7,NA,TRBV7-9,18,TGTGCCAGCACCCCCGAGGGGCGTAACTGGGTAGGGTCCTACGAGCAGTACTTC,CASTPEGRNWVGSYEQYF
NA,TRBJ1-1,NA,TRBV15,14,TGTGCCACCAGCAGAGATTGGATGAACACTGAAGCTTTCTTT,CATSRDWMNTEAFF
NA,TRBJ1-2,TRBD1,TRBV28,15,TGTGGAGTAGAGGGACAGGGGGTGGGGGTGAATGGCTACACCTTC,CGVEGQGVGVNGYTF
NA,TRBJ1-1,NA,TRBV6-1,14,TGTGCCAGCAAATTAAGGGGGATGGACACTGAAGCTTTCTTT,CASKLRGMDTEAFF
NA,TRBJ2-3,NA,TRBV5-4,13,TGTGCCAGCAGCATAGACAGCACAGATACGCAGTATTTT,CASSIDSTDTQYF
NA,TRBJ1-5,TRBD1,TRBV6-5,15,TGTGCCAGCAGTTACTCGGCAGGGGGGAGTCAGCCCCAGCATTTT,CASSYSAGGSQPQHF
NA,TRBJ2-6,NA,TRBV6-5,14,TGTGCCAGCAGTTTCGCCTCTGGGGCCAACGTCCTGACTTTC,CASSFASGANVLTF
NA,TRBJ2-1,TRBD2,TRBV4-1,17,TGCGCCAGCAGCCAATCCTTTAGCGGGAGTACTTACAATGAGCAGTTCTTC,CASSQSFSGSTYNEQFF
NA,TRBJ1-1,NA,TRBV20-1,11,TGCAGTGTTCAAGGGAACACTGAAGCTTTCTTT,CSVQGNTEAFF
NA,TRBJ2-7,NA,TRBV5-6,13,TGTGCCAGCAGCTTGGTAGGGGGTTGGTGGCAGTACTTC,CASSLVGGWWQYF
NA,TRBJ2-1,TRBD2,TRBV10-1,12,TGCGCCAGGACGGGGGGGGGCAATGAGCAGTTCTTC,CARTGGGNEQFF
NA,TRBJ2-1,TRBD2,TRBV5-1,17,TGCGCCAGCAGCATTGGTAGGCCGGGACTAGCGTTAAATGAGCAGTTCTTC,CASSIGRPGLALNEQFF
NA,TRBJ1-5,NA,TRBV2,12,TGTGCCAGCAGTGTGGACGATCAGCCCCAGCATTTT,CASSVDDQPQHF
NA,TRBJ2-7,NA,TRBV15,13,TGTGCCACCAGCGGTAACACGGAAACCGAGCAGTACTTC,CATSGNTETEQYF
NA,TRBJ2-2,NA,TRBV5-1,14,TGCGCCAGCAGCTTGGGTGGGTCCGCCGGGGAGCTGTTTTTT,CASSLGGSAGELFF